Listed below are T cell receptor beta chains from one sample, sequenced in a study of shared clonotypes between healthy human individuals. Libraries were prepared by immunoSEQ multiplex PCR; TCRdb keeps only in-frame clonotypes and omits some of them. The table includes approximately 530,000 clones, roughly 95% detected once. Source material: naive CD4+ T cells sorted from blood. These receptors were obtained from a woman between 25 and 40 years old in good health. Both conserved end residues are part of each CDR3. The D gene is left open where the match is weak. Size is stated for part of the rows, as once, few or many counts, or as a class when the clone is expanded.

CASSVDRVNEQFF	TGTGCCAGCAGCGTTGACAGGGTCAATGAGCAGTTCTTC	TRBJ2-1	TRBD1	-	TRBV9
CASSEALQQGTGEQYF	TGTGCCAGCAGTGAAGCGCTTCAACAGGGGACTGGAGAGCAGTACTTC	TRBJ2-7	-	-	TRBV6-1
CASSSNKGTSGIYEQYF	TGTGCCAGCAGCTCGAACAAGGGGACTAGCGGGATCTACGAGCAGTACTTC	TRBJ2-7	TRBD2	-	TRBV11-2
CASSRLAPNPREQYF	TGCGCCAGCAGTCGTTTAGCGCCTAACCCGAGGGAGCAGTACTTC	TRBJ2-7	-	-	TRBV10-1
CASRRGGVGGYTF	TGTGCCAGCCGCAGAGGGGGCGTGGGAGGCTACACCTTC	TRBJ1-2	TRBD1	-	TRBV14
CASSRQGASNQPQHF	TGTGCCAGCAGTCGACAGGGGGCGAGCAATCAGCCCCAGCATTTT	TRBJ1-5	TRBD1	-	TRBV28
CASTASGGSYEQYF	TGTGCCAGCACCGCAAGTGGGGGGTCCTACGAGCAGTACTTC	TRBJ2-7	-	once	TRBV2
CASSKSGQGVCDEQYF	TGTGCCAGCAGCAAGTCAGGACAGGGGGTGTGTGATGAGCAGTACTTC	TRBJ2-7	-	-	TRBV21-1
CASSSRTGELFF	TGTGCCAGCAGCTCCCGCACCGGGGAGCTGTTTTTT	TRBJ2-2	-	-	TRBV7-9
CASSQNSGQGIGVQFF	TGTGCCAGCAGCCAAAATTCGGGACAAGGAATAGGGGTGCAGTTCTTC	TRBJ2-1	-	-	TRBV4-2
CASSDRRTGEGREQFF	TGCGCCAGCAGTGACCGCAGGACAGGGGAGGGTAGGGAGCAGTTCTTC	TRBJ2-1	TRBD1	-	TRBV10-1
CATRTGPMDGYTF	TGTGCCACCAGGACAGGGCCCATGGATGGCTACACCTTC	TRBJ1-2	TRBD1	-	TRBV27
CASSSGDPPYGYTF	TGTGCCAGCAGTTCCGGGGATCCCCCCTATGGCTACACCTTC	TRBJ1-2	-	-	TRBV6-6
CASSYSRQGTTGYTF	TGTGCCAGCAGTTACTCCCGACAGGGAACTACCGGCTACACCTTC	TRBJ1-2	TRBD1	-	TRBV6-5
CASSLGLIGGSTDTQYF	TGTGCCAGCAGCTTAGGCCTAATTGGGGGCAGCACAGATACGCAGTATTTT	TRBJ2-3	-	-	TRBV13
CASSINLGRGGTEAFF	TGTGCCAGTAGTATCAATCTGGGCAGGGGAGGCACTGAAGCTTTCTTT	TRBJ1-1	-	-	TRBV19
CASSTGGSLGLREQYF	TGTGCCAGTAGTACCGGGGGGTCGCTAGGACTACGCGAGCAGTACTTC	TRBJ2-7	TRBD2	-	TRBV19
CASRFKGPRASGETQYF	TGTGCCAGCAGATTTAAGGGTCCACGGGCATCCGGCGAGACCCAGTACTTC	TRBJ2-5	-	-	TRBV27